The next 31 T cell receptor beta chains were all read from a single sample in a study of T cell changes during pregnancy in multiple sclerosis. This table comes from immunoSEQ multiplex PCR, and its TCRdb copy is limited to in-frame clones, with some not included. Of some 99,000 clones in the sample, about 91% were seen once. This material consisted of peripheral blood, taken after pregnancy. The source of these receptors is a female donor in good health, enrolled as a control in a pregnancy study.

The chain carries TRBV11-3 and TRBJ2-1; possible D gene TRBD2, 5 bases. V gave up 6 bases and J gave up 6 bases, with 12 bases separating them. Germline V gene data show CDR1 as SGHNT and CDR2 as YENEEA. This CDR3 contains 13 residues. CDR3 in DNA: TGTGCCAGCAGTTTGGAGGCAGTCAATGAGCAGTTCTTC. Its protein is CASSLEAVNEQFF.

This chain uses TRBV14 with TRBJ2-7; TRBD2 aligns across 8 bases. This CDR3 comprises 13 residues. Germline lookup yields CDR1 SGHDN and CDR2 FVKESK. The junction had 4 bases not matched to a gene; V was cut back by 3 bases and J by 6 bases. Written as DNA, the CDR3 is TGTGCCAGCAGCCAGGGGACTAGGCGCGAGCAGTACTTC. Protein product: CASSQGTRREQYF.

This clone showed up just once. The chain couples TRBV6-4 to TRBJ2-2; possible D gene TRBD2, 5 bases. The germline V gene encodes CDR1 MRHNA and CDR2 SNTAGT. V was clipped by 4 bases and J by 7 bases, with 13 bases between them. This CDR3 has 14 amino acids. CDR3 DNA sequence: TGTGCCAGCAGTGCCCCCGGGGAGCACGGGGAGCTGTTTTTT. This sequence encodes CASSAPGEHGELFF.

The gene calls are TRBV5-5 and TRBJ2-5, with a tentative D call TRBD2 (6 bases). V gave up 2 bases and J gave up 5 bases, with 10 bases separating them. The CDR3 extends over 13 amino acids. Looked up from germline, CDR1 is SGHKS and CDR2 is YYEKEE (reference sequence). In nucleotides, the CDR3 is TGTGCCAGCAGCTTAGCAGGGAGGGAGACCCAGTACTTC. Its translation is CASSLAGRETQYF.

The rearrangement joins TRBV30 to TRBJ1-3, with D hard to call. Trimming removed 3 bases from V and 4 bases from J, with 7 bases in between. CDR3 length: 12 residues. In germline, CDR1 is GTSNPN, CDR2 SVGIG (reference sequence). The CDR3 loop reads CAWRTEGNTIYF. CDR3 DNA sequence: TGTGCCTGGAGAACGGAGGGAAACACCATATATTTT.

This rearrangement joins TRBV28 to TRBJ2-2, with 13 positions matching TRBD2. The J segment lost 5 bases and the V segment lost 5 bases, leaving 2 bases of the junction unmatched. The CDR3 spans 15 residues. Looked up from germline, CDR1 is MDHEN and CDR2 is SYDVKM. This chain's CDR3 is CASSRLAGGTGELFF. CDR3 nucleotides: TGTGCCAGCAGTCGACTAGCGGGAGGAACCGGGGAGCTGTTTTTT.

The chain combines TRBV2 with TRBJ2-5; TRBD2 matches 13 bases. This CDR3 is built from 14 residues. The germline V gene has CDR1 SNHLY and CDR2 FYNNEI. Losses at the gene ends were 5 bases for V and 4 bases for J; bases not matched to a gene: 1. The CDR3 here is CASSRTSGRETQYF. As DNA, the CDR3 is TGTGCCAGCAGTCGGACTAGCGGGAGAGAGACCCAGTACTTC.

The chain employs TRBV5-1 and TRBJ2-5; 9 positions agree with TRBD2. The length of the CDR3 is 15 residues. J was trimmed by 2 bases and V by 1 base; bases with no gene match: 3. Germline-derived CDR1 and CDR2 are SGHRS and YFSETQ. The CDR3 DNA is TGCGCCAGCAGCTTGAGGGCGGGGGGGCAAGAGACCCAGTACTTC. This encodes CASSLRAGGQETQYF.

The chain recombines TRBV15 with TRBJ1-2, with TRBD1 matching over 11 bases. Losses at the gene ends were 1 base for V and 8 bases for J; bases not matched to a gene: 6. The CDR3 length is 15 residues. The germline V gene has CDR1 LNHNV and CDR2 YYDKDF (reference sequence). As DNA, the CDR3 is TGTGCCACCAGCAGAGCCGGGACAGGGGGTTTAGGCTACACCTTC. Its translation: CATSRAGTGGLGYTF.

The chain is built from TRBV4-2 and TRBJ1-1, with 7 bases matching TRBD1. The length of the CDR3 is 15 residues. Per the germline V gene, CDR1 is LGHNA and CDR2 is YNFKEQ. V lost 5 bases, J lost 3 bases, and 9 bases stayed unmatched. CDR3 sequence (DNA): TGTGCCAGCAGCAAATCCGAGGGGGCGGACACTGAAGCTTTCTTT. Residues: CASSKSEGADTEAFF.

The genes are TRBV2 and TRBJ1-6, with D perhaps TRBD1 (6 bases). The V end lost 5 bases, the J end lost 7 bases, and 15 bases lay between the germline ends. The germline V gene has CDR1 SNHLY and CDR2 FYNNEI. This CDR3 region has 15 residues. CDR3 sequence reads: CASSIQGNENSPLHF. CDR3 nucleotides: TGTGCCAGCAGTATACAGGGAAATGAAAATTCACCCCTCCACTTT.

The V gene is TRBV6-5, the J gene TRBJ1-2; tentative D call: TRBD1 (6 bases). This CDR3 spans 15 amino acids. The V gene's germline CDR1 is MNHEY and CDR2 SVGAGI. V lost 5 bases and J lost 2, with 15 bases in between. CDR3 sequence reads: CASSLGGGRNYGYTF. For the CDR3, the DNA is TGTGCCAGCAGTCTAGGGGGGGGGAGGAACTATGGCTACACCTTC.

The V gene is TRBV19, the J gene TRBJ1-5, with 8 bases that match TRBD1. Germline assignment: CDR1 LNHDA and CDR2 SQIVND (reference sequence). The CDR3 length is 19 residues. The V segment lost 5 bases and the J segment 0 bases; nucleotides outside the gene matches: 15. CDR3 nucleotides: TGTGCCAGTAGTCTGACCGGGACAGGAAATCACTATAGCAATCAGCCCCAGCATTTT. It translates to CASSLTGTGNHYSNQPQHF. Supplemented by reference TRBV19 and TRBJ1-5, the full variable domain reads DGGITQSPKYLFRKEGQNVTLSCEQNLNHDAMYWYRQDPGQGLRLIYYSQIVNDFQKGDIAEGYSVSREKKESFPLTVTSAQKNPTAFYLCASSLTGTGNHYSNQPQHFGDGTRLSIL.

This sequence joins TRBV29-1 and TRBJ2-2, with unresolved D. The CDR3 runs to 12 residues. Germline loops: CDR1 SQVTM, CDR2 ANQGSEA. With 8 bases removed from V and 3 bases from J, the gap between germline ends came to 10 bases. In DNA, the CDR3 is TGCAGCACGAGGATGGACACCGGGGAGCTGTTTTTT. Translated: CSTRMDTGELFF.

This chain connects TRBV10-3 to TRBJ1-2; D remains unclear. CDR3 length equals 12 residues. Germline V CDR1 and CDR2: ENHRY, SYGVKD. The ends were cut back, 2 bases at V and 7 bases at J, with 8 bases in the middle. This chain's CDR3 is CAISEAVIGYTF. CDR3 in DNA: TGTGCCATCAGTGAGGCAGTTATTGGCTACACCTTC.

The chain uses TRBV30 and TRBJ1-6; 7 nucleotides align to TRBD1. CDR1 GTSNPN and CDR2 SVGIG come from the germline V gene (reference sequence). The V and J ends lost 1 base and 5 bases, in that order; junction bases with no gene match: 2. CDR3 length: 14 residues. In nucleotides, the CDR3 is TGTGCCTGGAGTGCCGGGACAGATAATTCACCCCTCCACTTT. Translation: CAWSAGTDNSPLHF.

CDR3 residues: CASSGRLAGSSYEQYF. CDR3 DNA sequence: TGTGCCAGCAGCGGACGACTAGCGGGGAGCTCCTACGAGCAGTACTTC. The V gene is TRBV7-6, the J gene TRBJ2-7, with 11 bases lining up with TRBD2. Unmatched junction bases numbered 6, after V lost 5 bases and J lost 0 bases. This CDR3 is 16 amino acids long. CDR1 SGHVS and CDR2 FNYEAQ come from the germline V gene.

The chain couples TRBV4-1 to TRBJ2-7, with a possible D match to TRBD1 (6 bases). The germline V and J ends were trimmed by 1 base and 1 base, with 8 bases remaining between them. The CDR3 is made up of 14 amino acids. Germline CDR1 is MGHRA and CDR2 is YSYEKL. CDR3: CASSQARGSYEQYF. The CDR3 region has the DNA TGCGCCAGCAGCCAAGCTAGGGGGTCCTACGAGCAGTACTTC.

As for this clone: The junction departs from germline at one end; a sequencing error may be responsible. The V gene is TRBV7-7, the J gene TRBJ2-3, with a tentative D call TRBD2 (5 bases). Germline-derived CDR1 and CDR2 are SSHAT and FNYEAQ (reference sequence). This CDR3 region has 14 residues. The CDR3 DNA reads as TGTGCTAGCAGCCCACTAGGACCGTCAGATACGCAGTATTTT. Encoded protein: CASSPLGPSDTQYF.

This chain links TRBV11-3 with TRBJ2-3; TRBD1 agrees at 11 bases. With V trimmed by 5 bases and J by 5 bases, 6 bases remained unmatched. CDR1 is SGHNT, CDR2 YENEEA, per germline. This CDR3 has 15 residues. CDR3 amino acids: CASSKGQGAGDTQYF. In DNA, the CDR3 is TGTGCCAGCAGCAAAGGACAGGGGGCGGGAGATACGCAGTATTTT.

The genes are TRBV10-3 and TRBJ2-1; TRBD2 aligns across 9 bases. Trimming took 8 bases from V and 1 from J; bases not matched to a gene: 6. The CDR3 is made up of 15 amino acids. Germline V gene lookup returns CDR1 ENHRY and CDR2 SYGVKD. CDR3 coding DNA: TGTGCCATCCAGGAGCGGGGGGAATCCTACAATGAGCAGTTCTTC. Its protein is CAIQERGESYNEQFF.

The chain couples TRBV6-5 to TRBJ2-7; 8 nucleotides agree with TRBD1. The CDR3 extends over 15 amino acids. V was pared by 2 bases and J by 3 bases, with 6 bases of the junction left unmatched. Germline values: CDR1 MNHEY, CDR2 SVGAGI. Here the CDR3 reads CASSYGQGAGYEQYF. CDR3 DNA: TGTGCCAGCAGTTACGGTCAGGGGGCTGGCTACGAGCAGTACTTC.

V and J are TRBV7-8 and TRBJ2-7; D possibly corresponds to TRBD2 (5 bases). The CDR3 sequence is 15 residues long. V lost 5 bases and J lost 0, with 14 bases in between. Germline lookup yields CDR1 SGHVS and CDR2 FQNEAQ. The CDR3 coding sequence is TGTGCCAGCAGCCCTCTTCGGGATAGCTCCTACGAGCAGTACTTC. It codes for CASSPLRDSSYEQYF. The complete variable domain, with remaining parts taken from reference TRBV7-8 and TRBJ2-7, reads GAGVSQSPRYKVAKRGQDVALRCDPISGHVSLFWYQQALGQGPEFLTYFQNEAQLDKSGLPSDRFFAERPEGSVSTLKIQRTQQEDSAVYLCASSPLRDSSYEQYFGPGTRLTVT.

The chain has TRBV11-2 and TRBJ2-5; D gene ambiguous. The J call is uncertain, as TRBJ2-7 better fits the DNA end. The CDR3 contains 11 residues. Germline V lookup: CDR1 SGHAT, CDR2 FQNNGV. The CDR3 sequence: CASSSAYEQYF. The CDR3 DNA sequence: TGTGCCAGCAGCTCCGCCTACGAGCAGTACTTC.

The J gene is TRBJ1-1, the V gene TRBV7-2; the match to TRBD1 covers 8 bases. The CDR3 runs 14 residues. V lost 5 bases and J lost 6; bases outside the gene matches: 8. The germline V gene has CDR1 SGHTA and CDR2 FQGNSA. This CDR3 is CASSAPSTGAEAFF. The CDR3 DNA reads TGTGCCAGCAGCGCACCATCGACAGGGGCTGAAGCTTTCTTT.

CDR3 amino acids: CASSILAGSSTQYF. In DNA form, the CDR3 reads TGTGCCAGTAGTATACTAGCGGGGTCTAGTACGCAGTATTTT. This rearrangement joins TRBV19 to TRBJ2-3; 9 bases map to TRBD2. CDR1 is LNHDA, CDR2 SQIVND, per germline (reference sequence). This CDR3 is built from 14 residues. V dropped 2 bases and J dropped 8; count of bases not matched to a gene: 5.

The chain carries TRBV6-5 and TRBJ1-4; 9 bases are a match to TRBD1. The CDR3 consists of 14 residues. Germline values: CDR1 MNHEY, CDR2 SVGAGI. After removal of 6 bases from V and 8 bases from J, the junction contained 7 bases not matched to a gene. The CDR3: CASRTTGGNEKLFF. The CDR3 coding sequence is TGTGCCAGCAGAACCACAGGGGGCAACGAAAAACTGTTTTTT.

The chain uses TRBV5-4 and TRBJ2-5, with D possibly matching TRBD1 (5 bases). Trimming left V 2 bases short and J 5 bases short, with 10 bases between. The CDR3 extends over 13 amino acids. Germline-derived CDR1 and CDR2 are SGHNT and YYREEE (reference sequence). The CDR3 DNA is TGTGCCAGCAGCTTCCCCAGGGTGGAGACCCAGTACTTC. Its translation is CASSFPRVETQYF.

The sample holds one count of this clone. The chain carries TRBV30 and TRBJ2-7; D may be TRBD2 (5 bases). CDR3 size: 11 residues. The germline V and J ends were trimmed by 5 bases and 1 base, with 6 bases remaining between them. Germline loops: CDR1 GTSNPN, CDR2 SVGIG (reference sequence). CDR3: CAWGRSYEQYF. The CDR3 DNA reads TGTGCCTGGGGGAGATCCTACGAGCAGTACTTC.

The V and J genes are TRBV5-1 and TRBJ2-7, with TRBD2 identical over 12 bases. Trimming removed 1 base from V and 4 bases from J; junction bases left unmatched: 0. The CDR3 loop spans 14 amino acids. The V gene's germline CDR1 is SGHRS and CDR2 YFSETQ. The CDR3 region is CASSLTSGGYEQYF. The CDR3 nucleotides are TGCGCCAGCAGCTTGACTAGCGGGGGGTACGAGCAGTACTTC.

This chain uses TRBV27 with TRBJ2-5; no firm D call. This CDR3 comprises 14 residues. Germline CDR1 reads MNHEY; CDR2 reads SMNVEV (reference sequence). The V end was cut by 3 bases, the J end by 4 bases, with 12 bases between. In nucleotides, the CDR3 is TGTGCCAGCAGTTTGCGGATTCTCGGAGAGACCCAGTACTTC. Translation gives CASSLRILGETQYF.